A single sample gave rise to the 30 T cell receptor beta chains below, sequenced in a study of blood T cell repertoires in COVID-19. Here immunoSEQ multiplex PCR was the method, and the copy in TCRdb shows in-frame clones only, minus some. The sample includes approximately 190,000 clones, 84% of them seen just once. Material for sequencing was PBMCs or T cells enriched from blood (not recorded which). The receptors here all came from a woman in her thirties who had been exposed to COVID-19.

The chain employs TRBV5-4 and TRBJ2-3, with 10 bases matching TRBD2. The CDR3 consists of 15 residues. From germline, CDR1 is SGHNT and CDR2 YYREEE (reference sequence). Trimming removed 4 bases from V and 2 bases from J; junction bases left unmatched: 4. CDR3 DNA sequence: TGTGCCAGCAGCAGGACTAGCGGATACACAGATACGCAGTATTTT. Translated, it gives CASSRTSGYTDTQYF.

The chain employs TRBV29-1 and TRBJ2-5; 9 nucleotides align to TRBD1. Germline-derived CDR1 and CDR2 are SQVTM and ANQGSEA. V lost 7 bases to trimming and J lost 0 bases; unmatched junction nucleotides: 6. This CDR3 contains 14 residues. CDR3 DNA sequence: TGCAGCGCAAAGGACAGGGGAAACCAAGAGACCCAGTACTTC. Protein sequence: CSAKDRGNQETQYF. The whole variable domain, filled in from reference TRBV29-1 and TRBJ2-5, reads SAVISQKPSRDICQRGTSLTIQCQVDSQVTMMFWYRQQPGQSLTLIATANQGSEATYESGFVIDKFPISRPNLTFSTLTVSNMSPEDSSIYLCSAKDRGNQETQYFGPGTRLLVL.

This clone was seen just once. This chain uses TRBV5-1 with TRBJ1-1; D unresolved. Deletions cut 4 bases from V and 6 bases from J, with 22 bases between. From germline, CDR1 is SGHRS and CDR2 YFSETQ. The CDR3 has 16 amino acids. The CDR3 nucleotides read TGCGCCAGCAGCCCCGGGGAGCGGCTATCGGGAGCTGAAGCTTTCTTT. It translates to CASSPGERLSGAEAFF.

This chain's CDR3 is CASSAGTGGPQHF. CDR3 in DNA: TGTGCCAGCAGTGCCGGGACGGGGGGACCCCAGCATTTT. The rearrangement uses TRBV2 and TRBJ1-5; a possible D gene is TRBD1 (5 bases). CDR1 is SNHLY, CDR2 FYNNEI, per germline. The CDR3 runs to 13 residues. Trimming took off 4 bases at V and 10 bases at J, with 14 bases between the two ends.

The chain uses TRBV30 and TRBJ1-1, with 8 bases aligning to TRBD1. The CDR3 length is 13 residues. The V gene end was trimmed by 5 bases and the J gene end by 1 base; junction bases not matched to a gene: 3. In germline, CDR1 is GTSNPN, CDR2 SVGIG (reference sequence). In DNA, the CDR3 is TGTGCCTGGGGACAGGGTAAGAACACTGAAGCTTTCTTT. As protein: CAWGQGKNTEAFF.

J is TRBJ1-6 and V is TRBV5-4; a weak D match, TRBD1 (5 bases). V lost 4 bases to trimming and J lost 10 bases, with 21 bases between them. Germline-derived CDR1 and CDR2 are SGHNT and YYREEE (reference sequence). The CDR3 is 16 amino acids. CDR3: CASSPYSNGGTSPLHF. The CDR3 coding sequence is TGTGCCAGCAGCCCCTACTCAAACGGGGGAACATCACCCCTCCACTTT.

The chain is built from TRBV11-2 and TRBJ2-7; maybe TRBD2 (7 bases). The CDR3 is 14 residues long. CDR1 and CDR2 (germline): SGHAT, FQNNGV. Trimming cost V 1 base and J 7 bases, with 14 bases left between them. CDR3 residues: CASSLARGASEQYF. CDR3 coding DNA: TGTGCCAGCAGCTTAGCCCGGGGGGCTAGTGAGCAGTACTTC.

This sequence joins TRBV5-4 and TRBJ1-6; no reliable D call. The CDR3 loop spans 14 amino acids. Between the trimmed V and J ends, which lost 1 base and 5 bases, there was a span of 7 bases. Germline assignment: CDR1 SGHNT and CDR2 YYREEE (reference sequence). CDR3 in amino acids: CASSLTNHNSPLHF. CDR3 bases: TGTGCCAGCAGCTTGACAAATCATAATTCACCCCTCCACTTT.

This chain uses TRBV5-4 with TRBJ2-1; 8 positions agree with TRBD2. The CDR3 runs to 16 residues. Trimming removed 0 bases from V and 7 bases from J; junction bases left unmatched: 9. CDR1 SGHNT and CDR2 YYREEE come from the germline V gene (reference sequence). DNA for the CDR3: TGTGCCAGCAGCTTGGAGGTCGGGGGGGCTATGAATGAGCAGTTCTTC. Its translation: CASSLEVGGAMNEQFF.

The genes are TRBV7-2 and TRBJ1-2; 9 nucleotides agree with TRBD1. Germline loops: CDR1 SGHTA, CDR2 FQGNSA. This CDR3 spans 16 amino acids. Trimming cost V 3 bases and J 4 bases; bases outside gene matches: 9. This CDR3 is CASSFTHTGGSYGYTF. The CDR3 DNA is TGTGCCAGCAGCTTTACGCACACAGGGGGCAGCTATGGCTACACCTTC.

V and J are TRBV2 and TRBJ2-5, with a possible D match to TRBD2 (5 bases). Germline V CDR1 and CDR2: SNHLY, FYNNEI. The V and J ends lost 2 bases and 1 base respectively, with 8 bases between them. The CDR3 extends over 14 amino acids. CDR3 sequence: CASSETGFQETQYF. The CDR3 bases are TGTGCCAGCAGTGAAACGGGATTCCAAGAGACCCAGTACTTC.

This clone was seen a handful of times. The chain recombines TRBV9 with TRBJ2-2; no firm D call. The CDR3 covers 16 residues. Germline loops: CDR1 SGDLS, CDR2 YYNGEE. Trimming removed 4 bases from V and 1 base from J, with 14 bases in between. The CDR3 nucleotides are TGTGCCAGCAGCCCCCGGAATGGGCTGAACACCGGGGAGCTGTTTTTT. Translating gives CASSPRNGLNTGELFF.

The V gene is TRBV2, the J gene TRBJ1-2; 8 positions agree with TRBD1. The J segment lost 0 bases and the V segment lost 2 bases, leaving 8 bases of the junction unmatched. CDR3 length: 17 amino acids. Looked up from germline, CDR1 is SNHLY and CDR2 is FYNNEI. The CDR3 loop is CASSERDRLLSNYGYTF. For the CDR3, the DNA is TGTGCCAGCAGTGAAAGGGACAGGTTACTCTCTAACTATGGCTACACCTTC.

The V call is TRBV12-5, the J call TRBJ2-7; 13 bases map to TRBD2. This CDR3 has 15 residues. Germline CDR1 LGHNT, CDR2 FRNRAP. With V trimmed by 5 bases and J by 3 bases, 4 bases remained unmatched. DNA of the CDR3: TGTGCTAGTGGTCTGACTAGCGGGGGGTACTACGAGCAGTACTTC. Its protein product is CASGLTSGGYYEQYF.

CDR3 in amino acids: CASSGGQGGGYTF. The CDR3 DNA sequence: TGTGCCAGCAGCGGCGGACAGGGGGGTGGCTACACCTTC. V is TRBV9 and J is TRBJ1-2; 10 bases are a match to TRBD1. The J segment lost 7 bases and the V segment lost 3 bases, leaving 3 bases of the junction unmatched. Germline V lookup: CDR1 SGDLS, CDR2 YYNGEE. The CDR3 totals 13 residues.

The rearrangement links TRBV14 to TRBJ1-1; perhaps TRBD1 as D (5 bases). The germline V gene has CDR1 SGHDN and CDR2 FVKESK. Trimming removed 1 base from V and 1 base from J, with 10 bases in between. The CDR3 has 15 amino acids. The CDR3 region is CASSQVPQGNTEAFF. The CDR3 DNA is TGTGCCAGCAGCCAAGTTCCGCAGGGGAACACTGAAGCTTTCTTT.

V gene TRBV15 combines with J gene TRBJ2-6, with TRBD1 as a possible D gene (6 bases). In germline, CDR1 is LNHNV, CDR2 YYDKDF (reference sequence). V gave up 9 bases and J gave up 0 bases, with 21 bases separating them. This CDR3 has 18 amino acids. In nucleotides, the CDR3 is TGTGCCACAGATACAGACAGGCTTGTTTTCTCTGGGGCCAACGTCCTGACTTTC. Residues: CATDTDRLVFSGANVLTF.

This sequence joins TRBV4-1 and TRBJ2-1; 12 bases match TRBD1. This CDR3 is built from 15 residues. Germline V gene data show CDR1 as MGHRA and CDR2 as YSYEKL. The junction had 4 bases not matched to a gene; V was cut back by 1 base and J by 9 bases. CDR3 nucleotides: TGCGCCAGCAGCCAAGTGGGACAGGGGGCGAGTGAGCAGTTCTTC. It yields the protein CASSQVGQGASEQFF.

The genes are TRBV3-1 (or the pseudogene TRBV3-2) and TRBJ1-1; tentative D call: TRBD1 (5 bases). V was clipped by 4 bases and J by 3 bases, with 18 bases between them. The CDR3 extends over 16 amino acids. CDR1 is LGHDT and CDR2 is YNNKEL in the germline V gene (reference sequence). The CDR3 DNA is TGTGCCAGCAGCCGCATCTCACAGGTTGGGGACACTGAAGCTTTCTTT. Translated: CASSRISQVGDTEAFF.

Only one count was recorded for this clone. The chain joins TRBV10-3 to TRBJ2-2; 9 positions agree with TRBD1. The CDR3 sequence is 16 residues long. Per germline, CDR1 ENHRY and CDR2 SYGVKD. V dropped 3 bases and J dropped 3; count of bases not matched to a gene: 5. Written as DNA, the CDR3 is TGTGCCATCAGTGATATAGGGACAGGGTACACCGGGGAGCTGTTTTTT. Its protein is CAISDIGTGYTGELFF.

The chain uses TRBV11-2 and TRBJ2-7; the match to TRBD1 covers 8 bases. The length of the CDR3 is 16 residues. Unmatched junction bases numbered 11, after V lost 4 bases and J lost 3 bases. Germline CDR1 and CDR2: SGHAT and FQNNGV. The CDR3 here is CASSSRPRDRYYEQYF. CDR3 coding DNA: TGTGCCAGCAGCTCGAGGCCCAGGGACAGGTACTACGAGCAGTACTTC.

The gene calls are TRBV27 and TRBJ1-4; TRBD1 matches 7 bases. This CDR3 contains 15 residues. Trimming removed 4 bases from V and 0 bases from J; junction bases left unmatched: 2. Per germline, CDR1 MNHEY and CDR2 SMNVEV (reference sequence). Here the CDR3 reads CASSSGTATNEKLFF. CDR3 nucleotides: TGTGCCAGCAGTTCCGGGACAGCAACTAATGAAAAACTGTTTTTT.

V and J are TRBV2 and TRBJ1-1; 9 nucleotides match TRBD1. The CDR3 spans 13 residues. After removal of 4 bases from V and 5 bases from J, the junction contained 2 bases not matched to a gene. Germline CDR1 and CDR2: SNHLY and FYNNEI. This chain's CDR3 is CASSGQGGTEAFF. The CDR3 coding sequence is TGTGCCAGCAGTGGACAGGGGGGGACTGAAGCTTTCTTT. The full variable domain, its missing parts supplied by reference TRBV2 and TRBJ1-1, is EPEVTQTPSHQVTQMGQEVILRCVPISNHLYFYWYRQILGQKVEFLVSFYNNEISEKSEIFDDQFSVERPDGSNFTLKIRSTKLEDSAMYFCASSGQGGTEAFFGQGTRLTVV.

This sequence joins TRBV3-1 (or the pseudogene TRBV3-2) and TRBJ2-5, with 8 bases that match TRBD2. With 4 bases clipped from V and 2 bases from J, the junction kept 9 bases outside the gene matches. Germline values: CDR1 LGHDT, CDR2 YNNKEL (reference sequence). The CDR3 sequence is 16 residues long. The CDR3 loop is CASSRRGGRSQETQYF. The CDR3, as DNA: TGTGCCAGCAGCCGCCGGGGGGGGCGAAGTCAAGAGACCCAGTACTTC.

This chain connects TRBV19 to TRBJ1-4; 9 nucleotides match TRBD1. This CDR3 has 16 amino acids. With 6 bases clipped from V and 2 bases from J, the junction kept 7 bases outside the gene matches. Germline lookup yields CDR1 LNHDA and CDR2 SQIVND (reference sequence). The CDR3 DNA reads TGTGCCAGTAGCAACCCGACAGGGGGTACTAATGAAAAACTGTTTTTT. Translation: CASSNPTGGTNEKLFF.

The chain links TRBV6-2 or TRBV6-3 to TRBJ2-7; 9 nucleotides match TRBD1. The ends lost 6 bases at V and 0 bases at J; junction bases unmatched: 6. Per germline, CDR1 MNHEY and CDR2 SVGEGT. The CDR3 is 15 residues long. The CDR3 protein is CASSQQGASSYEQYF. DNA for the CDR3: TGTGCCAGCAGCCAACAGGGGGCTAGCTCCTACGAGCAGTACTTC.

This rearrangement joins TRBV30 to TRBJ2-5, with 9 bases that match TRBD2. CDR1 and CDR2 from the germline V gene are GTSNPN and SVGIG (reference sequence). The CDR3 contains 13 residues. J lost 3 bases, V lost 3 bases, and 2 bases had no gene match. CDR3 in DNA: TGTGCCTGGAGGGGCGGGGGGGAAGAGACCCAGTACTTC. Translation gives CAWRGGGEETQYF.

The CDR3 spells CATTGGPGNTIYF. The CDR3 nucleotides read TGTGCCACAACCGGGGGGCCGGGAAACACCATATATTTT. V is TRBV5-5 and J is TRBJ1-3, with D tentatively TRBD1 (6 bases). The CDR3 length is 13 residues. V was shortened by 9 bases and J by 4 bases, with 14 bases between the two germline ends. Germline CDR1 reads SGHKS; CDR2 reads YYEKEE (reference sequence).

This chain connects TRBV12-3 or TRBV12-4 to TRBJ2-2; D unclear. Trimming shortened V by 2 bases and J by 4 bases, and 5 bases separated the two germline ends. The CDR3 runs 13 residues. CDR3 nucleotides: TGTGCCAGCAGTTTATTTCTCACCGGGGAGCTGTTTTTT. Translating gives CASSLFLTGELFF.

CDR3 amino acids: CASRPARGRGLNEKLFF. The CDR3, as DNA: TGCGCCAGCAGACCCGCCAGGGGGCGCGGCCTGAATGAAAAACTGTTTTTT. The chain couples TRBV10-1 to TRBJ1-4; 8 nucleotides match TRBD1. Per germline, CDR1 WNHNN and CDR2 SYGVQD (reference sequence). There are 17 residues in the CDR3. The ends lost 6 bases at V and 5 bases at J; junction bases unmatched: 14.